This TCR beta chain is drawn from a study of T-cell memory formation after mild COVID-19. TCRdb reprocessed the 5' RACE reads via MiXCR and lists one record per CDR3 protein. The sample comprises roughly 170,000 distinct CDR3 sequences, approximately 18% of which are singletons, and 3.9% rests with the top ten. The germline V gene encodes CDR1 MNHEY and CDR2 SVGEGT. The CDR3 runs 15 residues. V was clipped by 0 bases and J by 1 base; unmatched bases: 0. This clonotype was seen a handful of times. Sequences were obtained from PBMCs or a T cell subset sorted from them (not recorded which). This receptor was obtained from a young man who had mild COVID-19 (a few samples of this study predate the infection). Cell type and time point are not known. The chain has TRBV6-2 or TRBV6-3 and TRBJ2-4; TRBD2 agrees at 7 bases. CDR3 in amino acids: CASSYSRGAKNIQYF. For the CDR3, the DNA is TGTGCCAGCAGTTACTCGCGGGGGGCCAAAAACATTCAGTACTTC.